This T cell receptor (beta chain) appears in the sequencing data of a study of cytomegalovirus exposure and HLA in healthy donors. Study results and caveats: The authors reported that TCR beta sequences could predict HLA-A and HLA-B alleles. These predictions were accurate for most subjects in the first cohort. Only CMV serostatus was available as immune exposure information.

This clone was counted between two and nine times. What it recognizes is unknown. With 60 Vbeta and 13 Jbeta primers, the PCR was carried out. Clones were sequenced by immunoSEQ multiplex PCR, and TCRdb holds only the in-frame ones, with some missing. The table lists around 180,000 clones, more than 60% of them singletons. This CDR3 contains 13 residues. V was shortened by 4 bases and J by 4 bases, with 9 bases between the two germline ends. Germline assignment: CDR1 MNHEY and CDR2 SVGAGI. Sequencing was done on a sample of PBMCs. The TCR was taken from a woman under 40 in good health and CMV-seropositive. V and J are TRBV6-5 and TRBJ2-3; the D gene is possibly TRBD2 (6 bases). CDR3: CASSSGLPDTQYF. CDR3 DNA: TGTGCCAGCAGTTCGGGACTTCCAGATACGCAGTATTTT.